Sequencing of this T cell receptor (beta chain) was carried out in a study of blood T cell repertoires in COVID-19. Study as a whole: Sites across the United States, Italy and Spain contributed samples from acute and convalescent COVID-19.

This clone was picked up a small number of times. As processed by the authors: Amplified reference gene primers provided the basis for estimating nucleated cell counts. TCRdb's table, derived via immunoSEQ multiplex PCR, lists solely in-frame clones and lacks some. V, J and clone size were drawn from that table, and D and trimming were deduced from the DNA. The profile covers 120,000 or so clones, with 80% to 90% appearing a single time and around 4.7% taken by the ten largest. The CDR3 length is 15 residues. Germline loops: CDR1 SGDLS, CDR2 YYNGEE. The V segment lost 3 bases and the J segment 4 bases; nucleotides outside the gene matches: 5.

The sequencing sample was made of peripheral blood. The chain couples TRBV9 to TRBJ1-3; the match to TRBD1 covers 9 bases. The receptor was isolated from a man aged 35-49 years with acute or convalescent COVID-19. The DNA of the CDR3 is TGTGCCAGCAGCGCCCAAGGACAGGGGGGAAACACCATATATTTT. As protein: CASSAQGQGGNTIYF.